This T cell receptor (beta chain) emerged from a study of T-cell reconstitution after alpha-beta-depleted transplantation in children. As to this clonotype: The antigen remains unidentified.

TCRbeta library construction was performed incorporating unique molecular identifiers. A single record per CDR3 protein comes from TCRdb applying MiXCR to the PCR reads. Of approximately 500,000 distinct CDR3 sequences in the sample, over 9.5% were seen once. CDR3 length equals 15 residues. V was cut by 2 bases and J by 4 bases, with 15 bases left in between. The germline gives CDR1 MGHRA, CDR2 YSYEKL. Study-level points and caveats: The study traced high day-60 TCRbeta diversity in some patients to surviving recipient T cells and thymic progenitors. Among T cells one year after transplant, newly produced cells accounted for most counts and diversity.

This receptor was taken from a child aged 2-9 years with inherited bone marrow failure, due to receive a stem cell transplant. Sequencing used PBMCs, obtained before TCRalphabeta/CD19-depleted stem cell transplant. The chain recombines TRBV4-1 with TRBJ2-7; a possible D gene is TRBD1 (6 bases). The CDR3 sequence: CASSQSRGLMYEQYF. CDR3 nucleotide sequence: TGCGCCAGCAGCCAAAGCAGGGGTCTAATGTACGAGCAGTACTTC.